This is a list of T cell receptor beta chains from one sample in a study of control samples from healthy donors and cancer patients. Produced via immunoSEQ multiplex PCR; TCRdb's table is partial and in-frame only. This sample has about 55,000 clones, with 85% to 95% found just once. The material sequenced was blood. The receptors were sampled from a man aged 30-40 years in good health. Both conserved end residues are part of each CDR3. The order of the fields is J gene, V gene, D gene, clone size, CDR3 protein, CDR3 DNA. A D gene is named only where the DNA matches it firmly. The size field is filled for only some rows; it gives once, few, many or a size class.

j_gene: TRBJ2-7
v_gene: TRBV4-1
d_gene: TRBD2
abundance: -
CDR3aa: CASRPRTSGSYEQYF
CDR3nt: TGCGCCAGCAGACCCAGGACTAGCGGGAGCTACGAGCAGTACTTC

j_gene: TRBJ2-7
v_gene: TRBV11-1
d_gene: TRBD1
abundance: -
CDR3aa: CASSLPGQPYEQYF
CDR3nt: TGTGCCAGCAGCTTACCGGGACAGCCCTACGAGCAGTACTTC

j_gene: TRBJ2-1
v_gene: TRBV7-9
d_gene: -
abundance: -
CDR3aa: CASSPPLGLYNEQFF
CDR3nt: TGTGCCAGCAGCCCCCCCCTTGGACTGTACAATGAGCAGTTCTTC

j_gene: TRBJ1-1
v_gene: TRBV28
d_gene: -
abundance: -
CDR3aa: CACSLRVNTEAFF
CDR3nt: TGTGCCTGCAGCTTGCGGGTGAACACTGAAGCTTTCTTT

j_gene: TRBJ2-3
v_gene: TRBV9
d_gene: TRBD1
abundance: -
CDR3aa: CASSVETGTVTDTQYF
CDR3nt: TGTGCCAGCAGCGTAGAGACCGGGACAGTCACAGATACGCAGTATTTT

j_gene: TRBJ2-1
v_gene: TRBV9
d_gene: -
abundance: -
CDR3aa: CASSVVGSSYNEQFF
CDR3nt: TGTGCCAGCAGCGTCGTCGGGTCTTCCTACAATGAGCAGTTCTTC

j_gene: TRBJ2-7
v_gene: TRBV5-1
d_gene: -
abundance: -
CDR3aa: CASSLGTFVYEQYF
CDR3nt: TGCGCCAGCAGCTTGGGAACATTCGTCTACGAGCAGTACTTC

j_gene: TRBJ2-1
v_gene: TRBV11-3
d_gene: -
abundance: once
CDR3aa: CASSLAYPSGWYNEQFF
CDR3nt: TGTGCCAGCAGCTTAGCTTACCCATCGGGGTGGTACAATGAGCAGTTCTTC

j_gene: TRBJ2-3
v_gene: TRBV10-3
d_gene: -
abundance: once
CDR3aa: CAISERGGSGLTDTQYF
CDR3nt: TGTGCCATCAGTGAGCGAGGGGGTAGCGGACTCACAGATACGCAGTATTTT

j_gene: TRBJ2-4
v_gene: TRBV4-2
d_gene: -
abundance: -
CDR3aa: CASSQDESSRNIQYF
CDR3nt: TGTGCCAGCAGCCAAGATGAGAGTAGTAGGAACATTCAGTACTTC

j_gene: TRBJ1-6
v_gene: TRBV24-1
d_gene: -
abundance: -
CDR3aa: CANRVPYNSPLHF
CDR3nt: TGTGCCAATAGGGTCCCCTATAATTCACCCCTCCACTTT

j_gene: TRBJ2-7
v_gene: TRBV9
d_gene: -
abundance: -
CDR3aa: CASSVPTSGERFGLARTYEQYF
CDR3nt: TGTGCCAGCAGCGTTCCCACCTCCGGTGAAAGGTTTGGTCTAGCGAGAACCTACGAGCAGTACTTC

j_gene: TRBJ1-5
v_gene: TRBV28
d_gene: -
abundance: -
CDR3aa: CASSTDQGLQPQHF
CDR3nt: TGTGCCAGCAGTACCGATCAGGGGTTACAGCCCCAGCATTTT

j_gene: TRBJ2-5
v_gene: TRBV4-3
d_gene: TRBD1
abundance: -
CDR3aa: CASSQGSARGTETQYF
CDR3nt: TGCGCCAGCAGCCAAGGGTCGGCCAGGGGGACAGAGACCCAGTACTTC

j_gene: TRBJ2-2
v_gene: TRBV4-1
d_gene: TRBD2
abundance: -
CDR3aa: CASSHGLAGPNTGELFF
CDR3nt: TGCGCCAGCAGCCATGGACTAGCGGGGCCTAACACCGGGGAGCTGTTTTTT

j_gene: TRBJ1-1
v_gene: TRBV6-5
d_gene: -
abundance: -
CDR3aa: CASSQTGNTEAFF
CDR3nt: TGTGCCAGCAGCCAGACAGGGAACACTGAAGCTTTCTTT

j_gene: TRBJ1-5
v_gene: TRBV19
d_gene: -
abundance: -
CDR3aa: CASGLNQPQHF
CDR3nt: TGTGCCAGTGGGCTCAATCAGCCCCAGCATTTT

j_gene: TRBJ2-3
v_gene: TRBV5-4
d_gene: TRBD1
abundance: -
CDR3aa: CASSWRTGTSTDTQYF
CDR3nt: TGTGCCAGCAGCTGGAGGACAGGGACTAGCACAGATACGCAGTATTTT

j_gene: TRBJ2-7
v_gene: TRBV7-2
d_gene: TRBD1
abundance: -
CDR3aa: CASSLTGTGFYEQYF
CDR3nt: TGTGCCAGCAGCTTAACCGGGACAGGGTTTTACGAGCAGTACTTC

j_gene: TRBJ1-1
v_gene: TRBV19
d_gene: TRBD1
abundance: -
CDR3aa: CASSLSSGGNTEAFF
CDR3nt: TGTGCCAGTAGCCTAAGCTCAGGGGGGAACACTGAAGCTTTCTTT

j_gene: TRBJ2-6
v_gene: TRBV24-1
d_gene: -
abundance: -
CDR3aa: CATSGGRVAPGANVLTF
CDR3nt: TGTGCCACCAGTGGAGGGCGGGTGGCCCCTGGGGCCAACGTCCTGACTTTC

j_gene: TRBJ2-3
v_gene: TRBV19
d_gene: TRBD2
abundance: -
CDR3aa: CASSRTSGSRTDTQYF
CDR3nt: TGTGCCAGTAGTAGGACTAGCGGGAGTCGCACAGATACGCAGTATTTT

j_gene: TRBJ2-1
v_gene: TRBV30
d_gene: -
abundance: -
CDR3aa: CAWSPTHNEQFF
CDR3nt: TGTGCCTGGAGCCCCACCCACAATGAGCAGTTCTTC

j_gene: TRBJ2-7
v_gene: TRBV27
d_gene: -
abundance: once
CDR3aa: CASSLSGYEQYF
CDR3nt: TGTGCCAGCAGTTTATCAGGGTACGAGCAGTACTTC